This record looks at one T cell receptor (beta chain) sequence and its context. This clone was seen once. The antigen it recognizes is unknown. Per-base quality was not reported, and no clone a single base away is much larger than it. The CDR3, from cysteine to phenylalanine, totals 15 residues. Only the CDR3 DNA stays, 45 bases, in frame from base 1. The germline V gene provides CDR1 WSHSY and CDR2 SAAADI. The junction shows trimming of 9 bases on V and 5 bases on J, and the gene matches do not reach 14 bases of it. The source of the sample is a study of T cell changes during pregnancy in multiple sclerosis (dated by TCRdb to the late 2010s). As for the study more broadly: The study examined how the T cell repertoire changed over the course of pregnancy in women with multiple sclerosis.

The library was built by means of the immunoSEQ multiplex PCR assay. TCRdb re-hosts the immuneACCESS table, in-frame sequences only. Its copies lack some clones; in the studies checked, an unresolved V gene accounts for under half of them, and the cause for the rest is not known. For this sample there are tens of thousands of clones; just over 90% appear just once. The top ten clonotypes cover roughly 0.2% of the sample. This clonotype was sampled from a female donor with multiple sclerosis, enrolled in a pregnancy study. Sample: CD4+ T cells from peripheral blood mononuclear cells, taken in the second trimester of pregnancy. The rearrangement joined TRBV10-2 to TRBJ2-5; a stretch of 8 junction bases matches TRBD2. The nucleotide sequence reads TGCGCCAGTATGGAGGGGCTAGCGGGTGTGGAGACCCAGTACTTC. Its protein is CASMEGLAGVETQYF.